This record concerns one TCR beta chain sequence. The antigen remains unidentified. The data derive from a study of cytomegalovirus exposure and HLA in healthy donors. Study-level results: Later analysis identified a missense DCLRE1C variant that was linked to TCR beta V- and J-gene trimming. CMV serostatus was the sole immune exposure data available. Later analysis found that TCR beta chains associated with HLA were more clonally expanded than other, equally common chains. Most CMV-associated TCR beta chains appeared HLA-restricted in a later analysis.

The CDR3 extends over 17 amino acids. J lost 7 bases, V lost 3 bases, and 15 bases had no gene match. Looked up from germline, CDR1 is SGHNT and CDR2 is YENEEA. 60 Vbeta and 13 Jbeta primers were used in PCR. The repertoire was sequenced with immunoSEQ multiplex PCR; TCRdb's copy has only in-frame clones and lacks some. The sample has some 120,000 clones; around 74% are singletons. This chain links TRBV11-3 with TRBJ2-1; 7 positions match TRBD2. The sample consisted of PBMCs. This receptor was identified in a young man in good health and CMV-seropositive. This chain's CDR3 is CASSLGLAVGSGNEQFF. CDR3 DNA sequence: TGTGCCAGCAGCTTGGGGCTAGCGGTCGGTTCGGGAAATGAGCAGTTCTTC.